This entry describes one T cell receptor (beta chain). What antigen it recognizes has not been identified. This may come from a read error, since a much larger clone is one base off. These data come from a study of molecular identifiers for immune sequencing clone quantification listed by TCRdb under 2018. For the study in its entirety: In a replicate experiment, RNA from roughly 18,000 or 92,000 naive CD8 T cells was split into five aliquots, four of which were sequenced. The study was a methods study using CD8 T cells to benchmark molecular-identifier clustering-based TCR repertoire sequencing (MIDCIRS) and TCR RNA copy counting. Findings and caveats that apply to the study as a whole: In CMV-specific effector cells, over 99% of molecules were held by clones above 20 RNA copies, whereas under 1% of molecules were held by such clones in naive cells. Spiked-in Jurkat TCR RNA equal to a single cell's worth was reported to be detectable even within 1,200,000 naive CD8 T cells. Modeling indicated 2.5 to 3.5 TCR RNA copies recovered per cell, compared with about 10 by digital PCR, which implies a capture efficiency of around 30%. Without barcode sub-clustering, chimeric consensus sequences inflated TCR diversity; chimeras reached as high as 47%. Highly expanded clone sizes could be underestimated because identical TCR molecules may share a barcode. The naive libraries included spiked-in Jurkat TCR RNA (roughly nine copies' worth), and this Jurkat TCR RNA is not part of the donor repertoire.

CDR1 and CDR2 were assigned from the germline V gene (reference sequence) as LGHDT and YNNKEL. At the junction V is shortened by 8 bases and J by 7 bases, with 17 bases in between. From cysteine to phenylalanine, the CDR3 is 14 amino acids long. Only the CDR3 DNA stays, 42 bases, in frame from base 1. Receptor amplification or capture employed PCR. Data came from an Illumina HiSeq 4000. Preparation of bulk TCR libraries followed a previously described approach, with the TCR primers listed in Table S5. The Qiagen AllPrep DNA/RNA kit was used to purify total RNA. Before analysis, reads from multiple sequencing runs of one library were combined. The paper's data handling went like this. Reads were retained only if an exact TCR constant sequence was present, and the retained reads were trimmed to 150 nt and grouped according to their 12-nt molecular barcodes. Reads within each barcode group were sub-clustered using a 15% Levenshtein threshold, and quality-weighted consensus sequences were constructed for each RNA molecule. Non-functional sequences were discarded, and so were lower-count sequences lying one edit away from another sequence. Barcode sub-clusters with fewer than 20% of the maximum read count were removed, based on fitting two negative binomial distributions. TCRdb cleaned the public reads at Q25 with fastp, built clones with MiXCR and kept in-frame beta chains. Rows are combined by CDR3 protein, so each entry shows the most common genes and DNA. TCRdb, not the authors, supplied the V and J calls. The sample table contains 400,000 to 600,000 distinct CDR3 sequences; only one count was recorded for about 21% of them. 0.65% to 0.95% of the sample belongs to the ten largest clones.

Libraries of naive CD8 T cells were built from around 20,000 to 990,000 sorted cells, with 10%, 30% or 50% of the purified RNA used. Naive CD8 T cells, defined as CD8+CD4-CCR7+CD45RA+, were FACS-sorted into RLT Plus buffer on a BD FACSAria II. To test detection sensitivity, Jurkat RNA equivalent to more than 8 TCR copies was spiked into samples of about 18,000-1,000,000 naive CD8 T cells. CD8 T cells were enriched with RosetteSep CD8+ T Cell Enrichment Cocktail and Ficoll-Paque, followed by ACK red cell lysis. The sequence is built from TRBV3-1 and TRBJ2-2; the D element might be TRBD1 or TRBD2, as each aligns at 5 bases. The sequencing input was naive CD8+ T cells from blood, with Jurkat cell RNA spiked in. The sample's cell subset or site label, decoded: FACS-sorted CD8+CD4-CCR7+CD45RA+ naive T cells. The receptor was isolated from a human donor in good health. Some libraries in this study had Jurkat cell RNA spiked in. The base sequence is TGTGCCAGCCGTCCCCACACGGGGCGCGGGGAGCTGTTTTTT. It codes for CASRPHTGRGELFF.